This TCR beta chain was captured by sequencing in a study of blood T cell repertoires in COVID-19. Study at large: PBMCs, B-cell-depleted T cells, or T cells provided the cDNA or gDNA that made up the material.

The data were produced by immunoSEQ multiplex PCR, yet TCRdb's version contains in-frame clones alone and is incomplete. The sample holds about 46,000 clones, around 87% seen once. This clone has only a few counts. The sample carries other DNA sequences with the same CDR3. CDR3 length: 13 amino acids. The germline CDR1 and CDR2 sequences are MNHEY and SMNVEV (reference sequence). J gave up 4 bases and V 5 bases, and 4 bases lay outside the gene matches. The clonotype originates from a human donor in a cohort sampled during active COVID-19. Specimen: peripheral blood. This rearrangement joins TRBV27 to TRBJ1-1; TRBD1 matches at 7 bases. The CDR3 sequence is CASSLRGSTEAFF. CDR3 DNA sequence: TGTGCCAGCAGTCTCAGGGGGAGCACTGAAGCTTTCTTT.